The rows below give T cell receptor beta chains drawn from one sample of a study of cytomegalovirus exposure and HLA in healthy donors. Method: immunoSEQ multiplex PCR; TCRdb's copy keeps in-frame clones and lacks some. The sample consists of 220,000 or so clones, approximately 80% of them appearing once. The specimen was PBMCs. These TCRs come from a woman in her twenties or thirties in good health and CMV-seropositive. Each CDR3 is given with its conserved first and last residue. D genes are given only for firm matches. Rows may omit the clone size; those that give it use once, few, many or a size class.

cdr3_length d_call j_call v_call clone_size cdr3_nt cdr3_aa
14 - TRBJ2-3 TRBV11-2 - TGTGCCAGCAAAAACCGGGAGTACACAGATACGCAGTATTTT CASKNREYTDTQYF
14 - TRBJ2-7 TRBV19 - TGTGCCAGTAGTTCCCCCTCGGTAGGGGACGAGCAGTACTTC CASSSPSVGDEQYF
16 - TRBJ1-5 TRBV28 - TGTGCCAGCACCCAGCTTAATACATATAGCAATCAGCCCCAGCATTTT CASTQLNTYSNQPQHF
15 TRBD1 TRBJ1-2 TRBV19 - TGTGCCAGTAGTATCCCGACAGGGGAGGACTATGGCTACACCTTC CASSIPTGEDYGYTF
11 - TRBJ2-1 TRBV20-1 - TGCAGTGCTACGATGCTCAATGAGCAGTTCTTC CSATMLNEQFF
14 TRBD1 TRBJ2-7 TRBV11-2 once TGTGCCAGCAGCGCGGGACAGGCCATCTACGAGCAGTACTTC CASSAGQAIYEQYF
14 TRBD1 TRBJ1-1 TRBV27 - TGTGCCAGCAGTATCCGACAGGGTGGGACTGAAGCTTTCTTT CASSIRQGGTEAFF
14 - TRBJ1-3 TRBV9 - TGTGCCAGCAGCGTAGACATGACAGGAAACACCATATATTTT CASSVDMTGNTIYF
14 - TRBJ2-5 TRBV9 - TGTGCCAGCAGCGTAGACCGGACACACGGGACCCAGTACTTC CASSVDRTHGTQYF
13 - TRBJ1-2 TRBV30 - TGTGCCGGCCGGGGGCTATGGAACTATGGCTACACCTTC CAGRGLWNYGYTF
15 TRBD1 TRBJ2-7 TRBV27 - TGTGCCAGCAGTTCCCTCCGGACAGGCTCCTACGAGCAGTACTTC CASSSLRTGSYEQYF
15 - TRBJ2-7 TRBV28 - TGTGCCAGCAGCACCGAGGGACCGGACTCCTACGAGCAGTACTTC CASSTEGPDSYEQYF
14 - TRBJ2-1 TRBV7-9 - TGTGCCAGCAGCTTCCGGGAGTCCCATAATGAGCAGTTCTTC CASSFRESHNEQFF
15 TRBD2 TRBJ2-1 TRBV5-4 - TGTGCCAGCAGCTCGGGACTAGCGGGAGGGTTGGAGCAGTTCTTC CASSSGLAGGLEQFF
15 - TRBJ2-3 TRBV21-1 - TGTGCCAGCAGCGGGATCAGGGAATTGGAAGATACGCAGTATTTT CASSGIRELEDTQYF
16 - TRBJ1-1 TRBV27 - TGTGCCAGCAGTCAAGGACGGGTATACATGAACACTGAAGCTTTCTTT CASSQGRVYMNTEAFF
14 - TRBJ1-2 TRBV2 - TGTGCCAGCAGTGAAACGAGGGAGGCGGATGGCTACACCTTC CASSETREADGYTF
14 - TRBJ1-2 TRBV6-5 - TGTGCCAGCAGTTCCACTTCTCAGGGAGAGGGCTACACCTTC CASSSTSQGEGYTF
14 - TRBJ2-7 TRBV11-1 - TGTGCCAGCAGCTCAGCGGGCAGCTCCTACGAGCAGTACTTC CASSSAGSSYEQYF
15 TRBD2 TRBJ2-1 TRBV4-1 once TGCGCCAGCAGCCCTCACAGCGGGAGGGCCAATGAGCAGTTCTTC CASSPHSGRANEQFF
14 - TRBJ2-5 TRBV2 - TGTGCCAGCAGCGCAGAACCGACCGCTGGGTCCCAGTACTTC CASSAEPTAGSQYF
13 - TRBJ1-2 TRBV6-5 - TGTGCCAGCAGCCCCTTAGGGGGATACGGCTACACCTTC CASSPLGGYGYTF
15 - TRBJ2-1 TRBV9 - TGTGCCAGCAGCGTAGTAGGGGGTCGGGGCAATGAGCAGTTCTTC CASSVVGGRGNEQFF
14 TRBD2 TRBJ2-3 TRBV12-5 - TGTGCTAGTGCCCTGGGCGGGGGGACAGATACGCAGTATTTT CASALGGGTDTQYF
17 - TRBJ1-5 TRBV30 - TGTGCCTGGAGTGCCCCCGACAGATATTTTGTGGATCAGCCCCAGCATTTT CAWSAPDRYFVDQPQHF
13 - TRBJ1-4 TRBV11-2 - TGTGCCAGCAGCCCTTCTCTTCCCGAAAAACTGTTTTTT CASSPSLPEKLFF
17 - TRBJ2-6 TRBV6-1 - TGTGCCAGCAGTGAGCACCCCGGGAGCTCTGGGGCCAACGTCCTGACTTTC CASSEHPGSSGANVLTF
13 - TRBJ1-1 TRBV30 - TGTGCCTGGAGTGTAGAAAAAAACACTGAAGCTTTCTTT CAWSVEKNTEAFF
16 TRBD2 TRBJ2-7 TRBV4-1 - TGCGCCAGCAGCCAAGTGCTAGCGGTTCTCGACTACGAGCAGTACTTC CASSQVLAVLDYEQYF
17 TRBD1 TRBJ2-6 TRBV2 - TGTGCCAGCAATTGGGACAGGGGCCCCCCCGGGGCCAACGTCCTGACTTTC CASNWDRGPPGANVLTF
15 TRBD1 TRBJ2-3 TRBV6-5 - TGTGCCAGCAGTCAGTGGACAGGGTTGGCAGATACGCAGTATTTT CASSQWTGLADTQYF
15 TRBD1 TRBJ2-5 TRBV7-2 - TGTGCCAGCAGCTTAAGGTCGGGGACAGAAGAGACCCAGTACTTC CASSLRSGTEETQYF
13 TRBD1 TRBJ1-2 TRBV29-1 - TGCAGCGTGCGGACAGGGGTATTTGATGGCTACACCTTC CSVRTGVFDGYTF
17 - TRBJ1-2 TRBV5-1 - TGCGCCAGCAGCTTGGCCGGTTTGAGGATAGCTAACTATGGCTACACCTTC CASSLAGLRIANYGYTF
10 - TRBJ1-2 TRBV4-1 - TGCGCCAGCAGATCCACCGGGGGGACCTTC CASRSTGGTF
13 - TRBJ2-7 TRBV6-5 - TGTGCCAGCACCCCCCCCGGGCAACACGAGCAGTACTTC CASTPPGQHEQYF
11 - TRBJ1-1 TRBV20-1 few TGCAGTGGTGACGGGTGGACTGAAGCTTTCTTT CSGDGWTEAFF
14 - TRBJ1-5 TRBV7-2 - TGTGCCAGCGGTCAAGGGCCCAACAATCAGCCCCAGCATTTT CASGQGPNNQPQHF
14 - TRBJ1-2 TRBV30 - TGTGCCTCACAAGGGGGACGACGAAAAGATGGCTACACCTTC CASQGGRRKDGYTF
16 - TRBJ2-3 TRBV27 - TGTGCCAGCAGTCCCCAGACAGGAGCGAGCACAGATACGCAGTATTTT CASSPQTGASTDTQYF
14 - TRBJ1-2 TRBV30 - TGTGCCTGGAGTTCAGGGAGGTCCTCCTATGGCTACACCTTC CAWSSGRSSYGYTF
15 - TRBJ2-1 TRBV10-1 - TGCGCCAGCAGTGAAGGCCAAACCTCCTACAATGAGCAGTTCTTC CASSEGQTSYNEQFF
12 - TRBJ2-7 TRBV21-1 few TGTGCCAGCAGCAAAGGGGACTACGAGCAGTACTTC CASSKGDYEQYF
16 TRBD2 TRBJ2-3 TRBV4-1 - TGCGCCAGCAGCCCGACGACTAGCGGGAGCACAGATACGCAGTATTTT CASSPTTSGSTDTQYF
14 - TRBJ2-5 TRBV6-5 few TGTGCCAGCAGCAAGGATCGGGACGTGGAGACCCAGTACTTC CASSKDRDVETQYF
15 - TRBJ2-7 TRBV5-1 - TGCGCCAGCAGCTCAACAGGGTATACCGACTACGAGCAGTACTTC CASSSTGYTDYEQYF
19 TRBD1 TRBJ1-5 TRBV2 - TGTGCCAGCAGTGATTTAGGGACAGGGGGCATATATAGCAATCAGCCCCAGCATTTT CASSDLGTGGIYSNQPQHF
12 - TRBJ2-7 TRBV13 - TGTGCCAGCAGCGGAATCCCCTACGAGCAGTACTTC CASSGIPYEQYF
16 - TRBJ2-1 TRBV5-4 - TGTGCCAGCAGCTTGGGCGTGACGGGACGTGACAATGAGCAGTTCTTC CASSLGVTGRDNEQFF
13 - TRBJ1-2 TRBV29-1 - TGCAGCGTTGAGGATCCTCCGGGTAGGGGCTACACCTTC CSVEDPPGRGYTF
14 - TRBJ1-4 TRBV27 - TGTGCCAGCAGTTTTTCGTACAGTAATGAAAAACTGTTTTTT CASSFSYSNEKLFF
15 TRBD1 TRBJ1-1 TRBV25-1 - TGTGCCAGCAGTGCCAGGGGGCGTATTGCTCCTGAAGCTTTCTTT CASSARGRIAPEAFF